This entry lists 27 T cell receptor beta chains sequenced from one sample in a study of immune evolution from preneoplasia to lung adenocarcinoma. Assay used: immunoSEQ multiplex PCR; TCRdb lists only in-frame clones, some missing. Seen here are 5,500 to 8,000 clones, more than 65% observed once, and the top ten hold around 6.4%. Source material: FFPE lung adenocarcinoma in situ tissue. These receptors came from a person aged 55-80 years with lung adenocarcinoma.

This clone was recorded a few times. The chain's CDR3 is CASSVGQRQGYTF. CDR3 nucleotide sequence: TGTGCCAGCAGCGTAGGACAACGGCAGGGCTACACCTTC. The chain uses TRBV9 and TRBJ1-2; D is undetermined. Germline loops: CDR1 SGDLS, CDR2 YYNGEE. There are 13 residues in the CDR3. With 0 bases removed from V and 8 bases from J, the gap between germline ends came to 11 bases.

The V and J genes are TRBV6-1 and TRBJ1-2, with D unresolved. The CDR3 totals 13 residues. The V gene lost 5 bases and the J gene lost 3 bases, with 10 bases spanning the gap. Germline V lookup: CDR1 MNHNS, CDR2 SASEGT. CDR3 coding DNA: TGTGCCAGCAGTCCCGGGCCTTACTATGGCTACACCTTC. Translation gives CASSPGPYYGYTF.

The chain carries TRBV27 and TRBJ1-1, with a weak D call TRBD1 (6 bases). Trimming pared 3 bases from V and 4 bases from J, leaving 9 bases between. The CDR3 sequence is 13 residues long. CDR1 is MNHEY, CDR2 SMNVEV, per germline (reference sequence). The DNA of the CDR3 is TGTGCCAGCAGTTTCACAGGGCGCACTGAAGCTTTCTTT. Residues: CASSFTGRTEAFF.

The rearrangement joins TRBV4-2 to TRBJ2-7; 10 bases match TRBD2. V lost 1 base and J lost 7; bases outside the gene matches: 4. The CDR3 loop spans 14 amino acids. Germline V lookup: CDR1 LGHNA, CDR2 YNFKEQ. CDR3 bases: TGTGCCAGCAGCCAAGGGGGGACTAGCGAGGAGCAGTACTTC. Amino acids: CASSQGGTSEEQYF.

This chain joins TRBV5-4 and TRBJ2-7; 7 nucleotides align to TRBD1. The V gene's germline CDR1 is SGHNT and CDR2 YYREEE (reference sequence). This CDR3 is 13 amino acids long. With 4 bases clipped from V and 0 bases from J, the junction kept 1 base outside the gene matches. CDR3 nucleotide sequence: TGTGCCAGCAGCCGGACAGGCTCCTACGAGCAGTACTTC. As protein: CASSRTGSYEQYF.

This chain links TRBV7-2 with TRBJ2-5, with 9 bases aligning to TRBD2. With 5 bases clipped from V and 5 bases from J, the junction kept 15 bases outside the gene matches. This CDR3 has 17 residues. The germline V gene has CDR1 SGHTA and CDR2 FQGNSA. The CDR3 sequence: CASSLVGRRGGQETQYF. The CDR3 DNA follows: TGTGCCAGCAGCCTTGTAGGGAGGCGGGGGGGCCAGGAGACCCAGTACTTC.

This clone came up a few times. This chain links TRBV28 with TRBJ2-7; 7 nucleotides agree with TRBD2. The CDR3 has 14 residues. Per germline, CDR1 MDHEN and CDR2 SYDVKM. V lost 3 bases to trimming and J lost 5 bases; unmatched junction nucleotides: 7. The DNA of the CDR3 is TGTGCCAGCAGTTTTGGGACTATCCCTGACGAGCAGTACTTC. Translating gives CASSFGTIPDEQYF.

Within the sample, this clone is medium-sized. CDR3 region: CASSLSDGQGLSLNTEAFF. The CDR3 DNA reads TGTGCCAGCAGCTTGAGTGATGGACAGGGTTTATCCTTGAACACTGAAGCTTTCTTT. V is TRBV5-6 and J is TRBJ1-1; TRBD1 agrees at 8 bases. This CDR3 is 19 amino acids long. Per the germline V gene, CDR1 is SGHDT and CDR2 is YYEEEE. J gave up 0 bases and V 1 base, and 14 bases lay outside the gene matches.

The chain links TRBV30 to TRBJ2-3; no firm D call. Per the germline V gene, CDR1 is GTSNPN and CDR2 is SVGIG (reference sequence). V was shortened by 5 bases and J by 0 bases, with 6 bases between the two germline ends. The CDR3 contains 12 residues. CDR3 region: CAWSESTDTQYF. CDR3 DNA: TGTGCCTGGTCGGAAAGCACAGATACGCAGTATTTT.

The J gene is TRBJ2-7, the V gene TRBV28; the D gene is possibly TRBD1 (5 bases). The V and J ends lost 6 bases and 3 bases respectively, with 9 bases between them. Germline assignment: CDR1 MDHEN and CDR2 SYDVKM. The CDR3 covers 12 residues. In DNA, the CDR3 is TGTGCCAGCAGCTTCGACAGCTACGAGCAGTACTTC. This gives the protein CASSFDSYEQYF.

This clone is classed as large (0.1 to 1%). The V gene is TRBV7-2, the J gene TRBJ2-7, with 8 bases identical to TRBD1. Germline assignment: CDR1 SGHTA and CDR2 FQGNSA. CDR3 length equals 18 residues. The J segment lost 2 bases and the V segment lost 1 base, leaving 13 bases of the junction unmatched. CDR3 loop: CASSLVYRDRSLTYEQYF. CDR3 nucleotide sequence: TGTGCCAGCAGCTTAGTTTACCGGGACAGGAGTCTGACCTACGAGCAGTACTTC. Looking up the rest from reference TRBV7-2 and TRBJ2-7 gives the full variable domain: GAGVSQSPSNKVTEKGKDVELRCDPISGHTALYWYRQSLGQGLEFLIYFQGNSAPDKSGLPSDRFSAERTGGSVSTLTIQRTQQEDSAVYLCASSLVYRDRSLTYEQYFGPGTRLTVT.

The CDR3 coding sequence is TGTGCCAGTAGTAGACAGGGAGCGGGTCAGCCCCAGCATTTT. It yields the protein CASSRQGAGQPQHF. The chain uses TRBV19 and TRBJ1-5; the match to TRBD1 covers 7 bases. The V and J ends lost 4 bases and 6 bases, in that order; junction bases with no gene match: 6. CDR1 is LNHDA, CDR2 SQIVND, per germline (reference sequence). This CDR3 contains 14 residues.

The J gene is TRBJ2-1, the V gene TRBV7-8, with 8 bases lining up with TRBD1. Germline loops: CDR1 SGHVS, CDR2 FQNEAQ. Trimming removed 3 bases from V and 0 bases from J; junction bases left unmatched: 4. This CDR3 region has 16 residues. The CDR3 reads CASSLGTGGSYNEQFF. The CDR3, as DNA: TGTGCCAGCAGCTTGGGGACAGGAGGCTCCTACAATGAGCAGTTCTTC.

This clone was counted between two and nine times. The chain uses TRBV9 and TRBJ2-2; no clear D. V was pared by 2 bases and J by 7 bases, with 6 bases between. The CDR3 has 12 residues. Germline lookup yields CDR1 SGDLS and CDR2 YYNGEE. The CDR3 sequence is CASSVLGGELFF. CDR3 bases: TGTGCCAGCAGCGTTTTGGGCGGGGAGCTGTTTTTT. Filled out from reference TRBV9 and TRBJ2-2, the complete variable domain reads DSGVTQTPKHLITATGQRVTLRCSPRSGDLSVYWYQQSLDQGLQFLIQYYNGEERAKGNILERFSAQQFPDLHSELNLSSLELGDSALYFCASSVLGGELFFGEGSRLTVL.

This chain links TRBV7-3 with TRBJ2-5; 7 bases match TRBD2. V lost 2 bases, J lost 5 bases, and 8 bases stayed unmatched. The CDR3 runs 15 residues. Germline V gene lookup returns CDR1 SGHTA and CDR2 FQGTGA. Here the CDR3 DNA reads TGTGCCAGCAGCTTATATGGCGGGGGTACGGAGACCCAGTACTTC. This translates into CASSLYGGGTETQYF.

The chain is built from TRBV2 and TRBJ1-2; D is unresolved. The CDR3 extends over 13 amino acids. V gave up 3 bases and J gave up 5 bases, with 10 bases separating them. CDR1 and CDR2 (germline): SNHLY, FYNNEI. The chain's CDR3 is CASSDKGRYGYTF. The CDR3 DNA is TGTGCCAGCAGTGACAAGGGCCGGTATGGCTACACCTTC.

By share of the sample, this clone is large (0.1 to 1%). The chain uses TRBV5-4 and TRBJ2-7; D gene unclear. The CDR3 runs 14 residues. Trimming removed 0 bases at V and 0 bases at J, with 7 bases between. Germline V gives CDR1 SGHNT, CDR2 YYREEE (reference sequence). CDR3 sequence: CASSLGPSSYEQYF. In nucleotides, the CDR3 is TGTGCCAGCAGCTTGGGTCCGAGCTCCTACGAGCAGTACTTC.

This clone occurred a few times. The chain joins TRBV7-8 to TRBJ2-2; possible D gene TRBD1, 5 bases. The length of the CDR3 is 16 residues. The germline gives CDR1 SGHVS, CDR2 FQNEAQ. Trimming took off 1 base at V and 0 bases at J, with 9 bases between the two ends. The DNA of the CDR3 is TGTGCCAGCAGCTTAGGTGGCAGGGCGAACACCGGGGAGCTGTTTTTT. Protein sequence: CASSLGGRANTGELFF.

In its sample, this clone is medium-sized. The chain carries TRBV6-6 and TRBJ1-1, with D tentatively TRBD1 (5 bases). CDR3 length equals 10 residues. Germline V gives CDR1 MNHNY, CDR2 SVGAGI (reference sequence). V dropped 5 bases and J dropped 11 bases, with 9 bases sitting between them. CDR3 residues: CASSHWGAFF. CDR3 DNA: TGTGCCAGCAGTCACTGGGGGGCTTTCTTT.

The chain carries TRBV29-1 and TRBJ2-3; 9 nucleotides align to TRBD1. V trimming: 7 bases; J trimming: 4 bases; junction bases outside the gene matches: 24. Germline loops: CDR1 SQVTM, CDR2 ANQGSEA. The CDR3 runs 19 residues. The CDR3 loop reads CSAGLPDHRGRVGPDTQYF. In DNA, the CDR3 is TGCAGCGCCGGACTCCCAGACCACAGGGGGCGGGTAGGCCCAGATACGCAGTATTTT.

The chain has TRBV29-1 and TRBJ1-2; 7 bases are shared with TRBD1. The CDR3 sequence is 11 residues long. The germline CDR1 and CDR2 sequences are SQVTM and ANQGSEA. The CDR3 loop is CGGRQGYGYTF. The CDR3 bases are TGCGGAGGAAGACAGGGCTATGGCTACACCTTC. The variable domain in full, completed from reference TRBV29-1 and TRBJ1-2, reads SAVISQKPSRDICQRGTSLTIQCQVDSQVTMMFWYRQQPGQSLTLIATANQGSEATYESGFVIDKFPISRPNLTFSTLTVSNMSPEDSSIYLCGGRQGYGYTFGSGTRLTVV.

This rearrangement joins TRBV7-9 to TRBJ1-2, with 8 bases matching TRBD1. V dropped 0 bases and J dropped 8; count of bases not matched to a gene: 5. The germline gives CDR1 SEHNR, CDR2 FQNEAQ (reference sequence). This CDR3 has 14 amino acids. This CDR3 is CASSLAAGGAGYTF. For the CDR3, the DNA is TGTGCCAGCAGCTTAGCAGCAGGGGGCGCAGGCTACACCTTC.

This chain connects TRBV5-5 to TRBJ2-7; 7 nucleotides match TRBD2. The CDR3 length is 16 residues. Germline V gene data show CDR1 as SGHKS and CDR2 as YYEKEE (reference sequence). V shed 2 bases, J shed 6 bases, and the junction held 14 bases outside the gene matches. The CDR3 sequence: CASSFYPGPGGFEQYF. Here the CDR3 DNA reads TGTGCCAGCAGCTTTTATCCGGGGCCGGGAGGTTTCGAGCAGTACTTC. Full variable domain (remainder filled in from reference TRBV5-5 and TRBJ2-7): DAGVTQSPTHLIKTRGQQVTLRCSPISGHKSVSWYQQVLGQGPQFIFQYYEKEERGRGNFPDRFSARQFPNYSSELNVNALLLGDSALYLCASSFYPGPGGFEQYFGPGTRLTVT.

The genes are TRBV19 and TRBJ1-1; D not certain. The length of the CDR3 is 13 residues. The V gene's germline CDR1 is LNHDA and CDR2 SQIVND (reference sequence). Trimming removed 5 bases at V and 3 bases at J, with 10 bases between. The CDR3 nucleotides read TGTGCCAGTAGTTCGGCAGGATACACTGAAGCTTTCTTT. It encodes CASSSAGYTEAFF. The entire variable domain, with the rest obtained from reference TRBV19 and TRBJ1-1, is as follows: DGGITQSPKYLFRKEGQNVTLSCEQNLNHDAMYWYRQDPGQGLRLIYYSQIVNDFQKGDIAEGYSVSREKKESFPLTVTSAQKNPTAFYLCASSSAGYTEAFFGQGTRLTVV.

The V and J genes are TRBV5-4 and TRBJ1-1, with TRBD1 matching 8 bases. CDR3 length: 16 amino acids. Trimming took 4 bases from V and 2 from J; bases not matched to a gene: 10. Germline V gene lookup returns CDR1 SGHNT and CDR2 YYREEE (reference sequence). In nucleotides, the CDR3 is TGTGCCAGCAGCAAAGGACAGGGCGGGTTAAACACTGAAGCTTTCTTT. It codes for CASSKGQGGLNTEAFF.

The chain is built from TRBV11-2 and TRBJ2-3; D is perhaps TRBD2 (5 bases). The germline gives CDR1 SGHAT, CDR2 FQNNGV. This CDR3 is 13 amino acids long. V shed 3 bases and J shed 1 base, with 5 bases lying between them. This CDR3 reads CASSFGGTDTQYF. CDR3 in DNA: TGTGCCAGCAGCTTCGGGGGCACAGATACGCAGTATTTT.

This sequence joins TRBV10-2 and TRBJ2-3, with D unclear. Germline CDR1 is WSHSY and CDR2 is SAAADI. The V end was cut by 2 bases, the J end by 2 bases, with 2 bases between. The CDR3 runs to 12 residues. DNA for the CDR3: TGCGCCAGCAGTGAGACCACAGATACGCAGTATTTT. Amino acids: CASSETTDTQYF.